Listed here are 30 T cell receptor beta chains from one sample, sequenced in a study of lymphopenia after photon versus proton radiotherapy. Data came from immunoSEQ multiplex PCR; TCRdb stores just in-frame clones and leaves some out. Altogether more than 50,000 clones are present, 80% to 90% being singletons, with the ten largest covering 29%. Sequencing was performed on peripheral blood, taken from a patient treated with photon-based radiotherapy. The receptor set was obtained from a man aged 45-65 years with gastric cancer.

This rearrangement joins TRBV14 to TRBJ2-4; D is unclear. The CDR3 sequence is 18 residues long. Trimming shortened V by 4 bases and J by 10 bases, and 29 bases separated the two germline ends. Germline CDR1 and CDR2: SGHDN and FVKESK. CDR3 residues: CASSPFSDRPLVGAIQYF. CDR3 DNA sequence: TGTGCCAGCAGCCCTTTCTCGGACCGACCACTTGTAGGAGCTATTCAGTACTTC. Full variable domain (remainder filled in from reference TRBV14 and TRBJ2-4): EAGVTQFPSHSVIEKGQTVTLRCDPISGHDNLYWYRRVMGKEIKFLLHFVKESKQDESGMPNNRFLAERTGGTYSTLKVQPAELEDSGVYFCASSPFSDRPLVGAIQYFGAGTRLSVL.

This clone came up a few times. V usage is TRBV7-2 and J usage is TRBJ2-2; the D is unclear. The CDR3 has 13 amino acids. Germline CDR1 SGHTA, CDR2 FQGNSA. Trimming removed 5 bases at V and 1 base at J, with 5 bases between. CDR3 sequence reads: CASSGKNTGELFF. Here the CDR3 DNA reads TGTGCCAGCAGCGGGAAGAACACCGGGGAGCTGTTTTTT.

The chain has TRBV2 and TRBJ2-7; tentatively, D is TRBD2 (5 bases). Trimming shortened V by 2 bases and J by 4 bases, and 12 bases separated the two germline ends. The V gene's germline CDR1 is SNHLY and CDR2 FYNNEI. CDR3 length equals 14 residues. The CDR3 region is CASSENRDKYEQYF. The DNA for the CDR3 is TGTGCCAGCAGTGAAAATCGGGATAAGTACGAGCAGTACTTC.

The chain combines TRBV11-2 with TRBJ2-2; D possibly corresponds to TRBD2 (6 bases). Trimming shortened V by 5 bases and J by 2 bases, and 12 bases separated the two germline ends. The CDR3 consists of 15 residues. Germline V lookup: CDR1 SGHAT, CDR2 FQNNGV. The CDR3 protein is CASSLGLINTGELFF. Here the CDR3 DNA reads TGTGCCAGCAGCCTGGGACTGATCAACACCGGGGAGCTGTTTTTT.

The rearrangement links TRBV2 to TRBJ1-1; TRBD1 is a possible D gene (5 bases). In germline, CDR1 is SNHLY, CDR2 FYNNEI. V shed 5 bases and J shed 7 bases, with 17 bases lying between them. CDR3 length: 14 amino acids. The CDR3: CASSYRMTVGEAFF. CDR3 nucleotides: TGTGCCAGCAGTTACAGGATGACAGTCGGTGAAGCTTTCTTT. The full variable domain, in which reference TRBV2 and TRBJ1-1 provide the parts outside the CDR3, is EPEVTQTPSHQVTQMGQEVILRCVPISNHLYFYWYRQILGQKVEFLVSFYNNEISEKSEIFDDQFSVERPDGSNFTLKIRSTKLEDSAMYFCASSYRMTVGEAFFGQGTRLTVV.

The chain joins TRBV28 to TRBJ2-5; 9 nucleotides line up with TRBD1. The V segment lost 5 bases and the J segment 7 bases; nucleotides outside the gene matches: 11. Germline V gene lookup returns CDR1 MDHEN and CDR2 SYDVKM. The CDR3 extends over 15 amino acids. CDR3 coding DNA: TGTGCCAGCAGTCCAGGACAGGGGACCTGGGGGACCCAGTACTTC. As protein: CASSPGQGTWGTQYF. The complete variable domain, with remaining parts taken from reference TRBV28 and TRBJ2-5, reads DVKVTQSSRYLVKRTGEKVFLECVQDMDHENMFWYRQDPGLGLRLIYFSYDVKMKEKGDIPEGYSVSREKKERFSLILESASTNQTSMYLCASSPGQGTWGTQYFGPGTRLLVL.

This sequence joins TRBV5-6 and TRBJ2-1; 10 bases are a match to TRBD1. Per the germline V gene, CDR1 is SGHDT and CDR2 is YYEEEE. The CDR3 covers 18 residues. Trimming at V came to 6 bases and at J to 4 bases, leaving 16 bases not matched to a gene. The CDR3 sequence: CASTSDRGFELNYNEQFF. DNA for the CDR3: TGTGCCAGCACTTCGGACAGGGGGTTTGAGCTTAATTACAATGAGCAGTTCTTC.

As regards this clone: This sample includes further DNA sequences coding for the same CDR3. The CDR3 sequence: CASSYGGMGEAFF. CDR3 bases: TGTGCCAGCAGTTACGGTGGTATGGGTGAAGCTTTCTTT. The gene calls are TRBV6-5 and TRBJ1-1; D uncertain. Trimming cost V 2 bases and J 7 bases, with 11 bases left between them. The CDR3 contains 13 residues. CDR1 and CDR2 (germline): MNHEY, SVGAGI.

This clone was recorded once. The V gene is TRBV4-2, the J gene TRBJ1-2; 7 positions agree with TRBD1. Trimming cost V 4 bases and J 9 bases; bases outside gene matches: 23. CDR3 length: 18 residues. Germline V lookup: CDR1 LGHNA, CDR2 YNFKEQ. The CDR3 region has the DNA TGTGCCAGCAGCCCTCAGGGGAAAACAGGGGCCGGACTGTCAAGCTACACCTTC. This encodes CASSPQGKTGAGLSSYTF.

The chain combines TRBV25-1 with TRBJ2-7; D is uncertain. Trimming stripped 2 bases from V and 2 bases from J, with 13 bases between. CDR3 size: 15 residues. Germline V CDR1 and CDR2: MGHDK, SYGVNS. This chain's CDR3 is CASSEETPEPYEQYF. The CDR3 DNA reads as TGTGCCAGCAGTGAAGAGACGCCGGAGCCCTACGAGCAGTACTTC.

This clone was found once. The chain uses TRBV19 and TRBJ2-1, with TRBD2 matching over 8 bases. V gave up 3 bases and J gave up 2 bases; unmatched junction bases: 12. The length of the CDR3 is 18 residues. In germline, CDR1 is LNHDA, CDR2 SQIVND (reference sequence). As DNA, the CDR3 is TGTGCCAGTAGTATCCGGGGGGGAACTAGCGGAACCTACAATGAGCAGTTCTTC. Its translation is CASSIRGGTSGTYNEQFF.

The rearrangement joins TRBV7-3 to TRBJ2-2; D unresolved. V lost 3 bases and J 2 bases, leaving 10 bases between the germline ends. The CDR3 runs 15 residues. Germline V gives CDR1 SGHTA, CDR2 FQGTGA. The CDR3 region has the DNA TGTGCCAGCAGCTTGGATCTTACTAACACCGGGGAGCTGTTTTTT. Amino acids: CASSLDLTNTGELFF.

This clone was detected a few times. In DNA, the CDR3 is TGTGCCAGTAGTATATGGCTGGGCCCAGGGGCCAACGTCCTGACTTTC. Protein: CASSIWLGPGANVLTF. The chain uses TRBV19 and TRBJ2-6; D uncertain. This CDR3 is 16 amino acids long. CDR1 and CDR2 (germline): LNHDA, SQIVND (reference sequence). Trimming pared 2 bases from V and 4 bases from J, leaving 12 bases between.

The CDR3 loop is CASSPPRATQYF. The CDR3 region has the DNA TGTGCCAGCAGCCCTCCCAGGGCGACCCAGTACTTC. The chain links TRBV28 to TRBJ2-5, with D perhaps TRBD1 (5 bases). The CDR3 runs 12 residues. V was cut by 6 bases and J by 7 bases, with 12 bases left in between. Germline-derived CDR1 and CDR2 are MDHEN and SYDVKM.

CDR3 amino acids: CATSSGGLSSTDTQYF. CDR3 sequence (DNA): TGTGCCACCAGCAGTGGGGGACTTTCGAGCACAGATACGCAGTATTTT. This chain connects TRBV15 to TRBJ2-3, with TRBD2 as a possible D gene (6 bases). Germline CDR1 LNHNV, CDR2 YYDKDF (reference sequence). Trimming stripped 3 bases from V and 0 bases from J, with 13 bases between. The CDR3 sequence is 16 residues long. The whole variable domain, remainder taken from reference TRBV15 and TRBJ2-3, is DAMVIQNPRYQVTQFGKPVTLSCSQTLNHNVMYWYQQKSSQAPKLLFHYYDKDFNNEADTPDNFQSRRPNTSFCFLDIRSPGLGDTAMYLCATSSGGLSSTDTQYFGPGTRLTVL.

J is TRBJ2-7 and V is TRBV11-1; 7 bases are a match to TRBD1. V dropped 5 bases and J dropped 3; count of bases not matched to a gene: 10. The germline CDR1 and CDR2 sequences are SGHAT and FQDESV (reference sequence). CDR3 length: 15 residues. The CDR3 protein is CASSIETGLNYEQYF. In DNA, the CDR3 is TGTGCCAGCAGCATAGAGACAGGGTTGAACTACGAGCAGTACTTC.

This clone appeared a single time. J is TRBJ2-7 and V is TRBV5-1; TRBD1 aligns across 8 bases. From germline, CDR1 is SGHRS and CDR2 YFSETQ. The V and J ends lost 4 bases and 3 bases, in that order; junction bases with no gene match: 6. The length of the CDR3 is 14 residues. For the CDR3, the DNA is TGCGCCAGCAGCCTCCAGGGGGCCCTCTACGAGCAGTACTTC. It specifies CASSLQGALYEQYF. Based on the CDR3 plus reference TRBV5-1 and TRBJ2-7, the full variable domain is KAGVTQTPRYLIKTRGQQVTLSCSPISGHRSVSWYQQTPGQGLQFLFEYFSETQRNKGNFPGRFSGRQFSNSRSEMNVSTLELGDSALYLCASSLQGALYEQYFGPGTRLTVT.

V gene TRBV18 combines with J gene TRBJ2-7; no clear D. The germline V and J ends were trimmed by 2 bases and 4 bases, with 6 bases remaining between them. The CDR3 covers 12 residues. Germline V gives CDR1 KGHSH, CDR2 LQKENI. The CDR3 DNA follows: TGTGCCAGCTCACCAAGCACTTACGAGCAGTACTTC. Its protein is CASSPSTYEQYF.

The chain employs TRBV27 and TRBJ1-5, with D maybe TRBD1 (6 bases). This CDR3 is 14 amino acids long. The ends were cut back, 3 bases at V and 3 bases at J, with 9 bases in the middle. Germline V lookup: CDR1 MNHEY, CDR2 SMNVEV (reference sequence). The CDR3 region has the DNA TGTGCCAGCAGTTTTACAGGGCCCAATCAGCCCCAGCATTTT. Protein sequence: CASSFTGPNQPQHF.

The chain carries TRBV6-6 and TRBJ1-1; D is perhaps TRBD1 (6 bases). The CDR3 consists of 14 residues. Germline assignment: CDR1 MNHNY and CDR2 SVGAGI (reference sequence). The ends were cut back, 7 bases at V and 0 bases at J, with 12 bases in the middle. CDR3 in amino acids: CASNPDRMNTEAFF. The DNA of the CDR3 is TGTGCCAGCAATCCCGACAGGATGAACACTGAAGCTTTCTTT.

The genes are TRBV19 and TRBJ1-5, with 9 bases matching TRBD1. V lost 5 bases and J lost 5; bases outside the gene matches: 7. The CDR3 runs 15 residues. Germline V gene sequence: CDR1 LNHDA, CDR2 SQIVND (reference sequence). CDR3 loop: CASSSSTGGYQPQHF. As DNA, the CDR3 is TGTGCCAGTAGTTCCTCCACAGGGGGCTATCAGCCCCAGCATTTT.

The genes are TRBV5-8 and TRBJ2-7; a weak D match, TRBD1 (5 bases). The V gene lost 0 bases and the J gene lost 6 bases, with 13 bases spanning the gap. This CDR3 contains 14 residues. The germline CDR1 and CDR2 sequences are SGHTS and YDEGEE. The CDR3 DNA is TGTGCCAGCAGCTTGGTAGGGGCGCGTGGCGAGCAGTACTTC. Encoded protein: CASSLVGARGEQYF.

V gene TRBV5-1 combines with J gene TRBJ2-3; the D is unclear. This CDR3 region has 13 residues. V lost 4 bases and J lost 0, with 6 bases in between. CDR1 is SGHRS and CDR2 is YFSETQ in the germline V gene. CDR3 DNA sequence: TGCGCCAGCAGCCCATTTAGCACAGATACGCAGTATTTT. This codes for CASSPFSTDTQYF.

This rearrangement joins TRBV4-1 to TRBJ1-2; 7 bases fit TRBD1. CDR1 and CDR2 from the germline V gene are MGHRA and YSYEKL. The CDR3 has 16 residues. Trimming took 1 base from V and 2 from J; bases not matched to a gene: 7. CDR3 bases: TGCGCCAGCAGCCAAGGCCCGACAGGGCCCAACTATGGCTACACCTTC. It yields the protein CASSQGPTGPNYGYTF.

Concerning this clone itself: This specimen includes other DNA sequences encoding the same CDR3. The chain uses TRBV27 and TRBJ2-3; D uncertain. The CDR3 runs to 14 residues. Germline V gives CDR1 MNHEY, CDR2 SMNVEV (reference sequence). Trimming removed 0 bases from V and 3 bases from J, with 7 bases in between. In DNA, the CDR3 is TGTGCCAGCAGTTTATCGGCCGGGACAGATACGCAGTATTTT. Translating it yields CASSLSAGTDTQYF.

This chain links TRBV5-5 with TRBJ2-7; the match to TRBD2 covers 7 bases. CDR3 length: 15 residues. Per the germline V gene, CDR1 is SGHKS and CDR2 is YYEKEE (reference sequence). J lost 4 bases, V lost 2 bases, and 9 bases had no gene match. DNA for the CDR3: TGTGCCAGCAGCTTAGGCGGGAGTATCACTTACGAGCAGTACTTC. Translated, it gives CASSLGGSITYEQYF.

The rearrangement joins TRBV1 to TRBJ2-7; TRBD2, as called in the table, went unchecked against the DNA. TRBV1 is marked as a pseudogene. The CDR3 contains 17 residues. CDR3 in amino acids: CTSSQDPTSGSSDEQYF. The CDR3 DNA reads TGCACCAGCAGCCAAGATCCTACTAGCGGGAGTAGCGACGAGCAGTACTTC.

The chain joins TRBV7-2 to TRBJ2-1; D may be TRBD1 (6 bases). There are 19 residues in the CDR3. Trimming cost V 5 bases and J 6 bases, with 29 bases left between them. Per germline, CDR1 SGHTA and CDR2 FQGNSA. Written as DNA, the CDR3 is TGTGCCAGCAGCCTAGGGGGACGGCCTATACGGGTATACTTCAATGAGCAGTTCTTC. Translating it yields CASSLGGRPIRVYFNEQFF.

This clone came up once. The chain recombines TRBV6-5 with TRBJ2-1; 9 nucleotides agree with TRBD2. J lost 5 bases, V lost 7 bases, and 6 bases had no gene match. Germline V gene data show CDR1 as MNHEY and CDR2 as SVGAGI. This CDR3 spans 14 amino acids. The CDR3 nucleotides are TGTGCCAGCATGACTAGCGGAATACACAATGAGCAGTTCTTC. Translated, it gives CASMTSGIHNEQFF.

This clone was counted between two and nine times. The genes are TRBV9 and TRBJ2-2; D gene uncertain. Germline values: CDR1 SGDLS, CDR2 YYNGEE. The CDR3 consists of 13 residues. Trimming pared 5 bases from V and 5 bases from J, leaving 10 bases between. The CDR3 sequence: CASRSHGTGELFF. The CDR3 DNA is TGTGCCAGCAGGAGTCACGGAACCGGGGAGCTGTTTTTT.